The text below deals with one T cell receptor (beta chain). Its antigen is still unknown. V lost 2 bases to trimming and J lost 11 bases; unmatched junction nucleotides: 5. Germline CDR1 and CDR2: MNHEY and SVGAGI. The CDR3 has 13 residues. No donor was unhealthy or non-Caucasian. Using its own MiXCR run on the 5' RACE reads, TCRdb lists one record per CDR3 protein. The sample comprises about 470,000 distinct CDR3 sequences, roughly 26% of which are singletons, and around 3% rests with the top ten. This sample was taken from a study of identical twins. General study findings and limits: Invariant populations such as MAIT and iNKT cells could partly muddle zero-insertion analyses.

These records were also assigned to another study, of T cells expressing NK-cell markers. Per that paper: It was from sorted CD3+CD56+NKG2C+, CD3+CD56+NKG2C- and CD3+CD56-NKG2C+ T cells that TCR beta repertoires came.

V is TRBV6-5 and J is TRBJ2-3; 9 positions agree with TRBD2. The TCR sequence derives from a woman in her late teens or twenties in good health. Material: CD4+ T cells sorted from blood. The CDR3 here is CASSYLSGSEQYF. The CDR3 DNA follows: TGTGCCAGCAGTTACCTTAGCGGGAGCGAGCAGTATTTT.